The 28 T cell receptor beta chains listed next were all sequenced from one sample in a study of siplizumab effects on memory and regulatory T cells. TCRdb's copy holds only in-frame clones and misses some; the assay was immunoSEQ multiplex PCR. The sample includes more than 70,000 clones, around 95% of them seen just once. Sequences were obtained from CD8+ T cells sorted from blood. All receptors derive from a human donor in good health.

This clone was detected only once. The chain recombines TRBV9 with TRBJ1-5; unclear D gene. The CDR3 has 15 residues. With 4 bases removed from V and 8 bases from J, the gap between germline ends came to 19 bases. Germline CDR1 reads SGDLS; CDR2 reads YYNGEE. The CDR3: CASSYEGSSGEPQHF. The CDR3 DNA follows: TGTGCCAGCAGCTACGAAGGTTCATCGGGCGAGCCCCAGCATTTT.

The rearrangement joins TRBV5-1 to TRBJ2-5; D remains ambiguous. Germline loops: CDR1 SGHRS, CDR2 YFSETQ. The CDR3 runs 13 residues. Trimming cost V 4 bases and J 1 base, with 8 bases left between them. The CDR3 DNA is TGCGCCAGCAGCCTGACCACCCAAGAGACCCAGTACTTC. Protein product: CASSLTTQETQYF. Variable domain in full (rest from reference TRBV5-1 and TRBJ2-5): KAGVTQTPRYLIKTRGQQVTLSCSPISGHRSVSWYQQTPGQGLQFLFEYFSETQRNKGNFPGRFSGRQFSNSRSEMNVSTLELGDSALYLCASSLTTQETQYFGPGTRLLVL.

This clone has just one count. The chain has TRBV14 and TRBJ1-4, with D unclear. Trimming took 2 bases from V and 2 from J, leaving 18 bases between them. Germline CDR1 reads SGHDN; CDR2 reads FVKESK. The CDR3 spans 18 residues. CDR3 nucleotides: TGTGCCAGCAGCCAATTCCCCTTCTTGGGAGCGACTAATGAAAAACTGTTTTTT. Its protein is CASSQFPFLGATNEKLFF.

V is TRBV5-4 and J is TRBJ1-2; TRBD1 aligns across 9 bases. Trimming took 4 bases from V and 8 from J; bases not matched to a gene: 6. From germline, CDR1 is SGHNT and CDR2 YYREEE (reference sequence). The CDR3 has 13 amino acids. CDR3 sequence reads: CASSAQGAEGYTF. CDR3 sequence (DNA): TGTGCCAGCAGCGCACAGGGGGCGGAGGGCTACACCTTC.

The J gene is TRBJ2-7, the V gene TRBV12-5; 7 bases agree with TRBD2. The germline CDR1 and CDR2 sequences are LGHNT and FRNRAP. The junction had 4 bases not matched to a gene; V was cut back by 6 bases and J by 2 bases. CDR3 length: 13 amino acids. The CDR3 loop is CASGPTSAYEQYF. In DNA, the CDR3 is TGTGCTAGTGGGCCCACTAGCGCCTACGAGCAGTACTTC.

The chain employs TRBV19 and TRBJ1-5; 7 positions agree with TRBD1. J was trimmed by 2 bases and V by 2 bases; bases with no gene match: 3. This CDR3 spans 15 amino acids. The germline V gene encodes CDR1 LNHDA and CDR2 SQIVND (reference sequence). The DNA for the CDR3 is TGTGCCAGTAGTATACAGGGGGGCGGCAATCAGCCCCAGCATTTT. Translated, it gives CASSIQGGGNQPQHF. Full variable domain (outside the CDR3, taken from reference TRBV19 and TRBJ1-5): DGGITQSPKYLFRKEGQNVTLSCEQNLNHDAMYWYRQDPGQGLRLIYYSQIVNDFQKGDIAEGYSVSREKKESFPLTVTSAQKNPTAFYLCASSIQGGGNQPQHFGDGTRLSIL.

The chain links TRBV19 to TRBJ2-1, with 9 bases fitting TRBD2. The germline V gene has CDR1 LNHDA and CDR2 SQIVND (reference sequence). The CDR3 runs 16 residues. The junction had 12 bases not matched to a gene; V was cut back by 5 bases and J by 7 bases. The DNA of the CDR3 is TGTGCCAGTAGTCCCCCGGGACTAGCTTTCGATAATGAGCAGTTCTTC. Translated: CASSPPGLAFDNEQFF.

The CDR3 region has the DNA TGTGCCAGCAGTTACTCTCTAGCGGGAGGGTACGAGCAGTACTTC. This gives the protein CASSYSLAGGYEQYF. The V gene is TRBV6-5, the J gene TRBJ2-7; 12 bases map to TRBD2. The CDR3 length is 15 residues. From germline, CDR1 is MNHEY and CDR2 SVGAGI. The J segment lost 4 bases and the V segment lost 0 bases, leaving 1 base of the junction unmatched.

The genes are TRBV4-1 and TRBJ2-7, with 10 bases fitting TRBD2. The length of the CDR3 is 18 residues. Germline CDR1 MGHRA, CDR2 YSYEKL. Trimming at V came to 0 bases and at J to 0 bases, leaving 8 bases not matched to a gene. The CDR3 spells CASSQDLTSGVFSYEQYF. CDR3 DNA sequence: TGCGCCAGCAGCCAAGATCTTACTAGCGGGGTTTTCTCCTACGAGCAGTACTTC.

The chain uses TRBV5-1 and TRBJ2-7; 11 nucleotides line up with TRBD2. The CDR3 has 15 amino acids. V was pared by 5 bases and J by 2 bases, with 6 bases of the junction left unmatched. CDR1 is SGHRS and CDR2 is YFSETQ in the germline V gene. The CDR3, as DNA: TGCGCCAGCAGGGAGGGACTAGCGGCAACCTACGAGCAGTACTTC. This encodes CASREGLAATYEQYF.

In nucleotides, the CDR3 is TGTGCCAGCAGCTCTGAGCGTTACGAGCAGTACTTC. It translates to CASSSERYEQYF. This sequence joins TRBV5-5 and TRBJ2-7; no definite D call. Germline values: CDR1 SGHKS, CDR2 YYEKEE (reference sequence). CDR3 length: 12 residues. V was clipped by 3 bases and J by 4 bases, with 8 bases between them.

This chain joins TRBV6-5 and TRBJ2-7; D ambiguous. In germline, CDR1 is MNHEY, CDR2 SVGAGI. The length of the CDR3 is 14 residues. The V and J ends lost 2 bases and 1 base respectively, with 9 bases between them. The CDR3 nucleotides read TGTGCCAGCAGTTACCGAGACCAGTCCTACGAGCAGTACTTC. Translated: CASSYRDQSYEQYF.

V gene TRBV9 combines with J gene TRBJ1-2, with D hard to call. V shed 0 bases and J shed 0 bases, with 9 bases lying between them. The CDR3 consists of 15 residues. Germline V CDR1 and CDR2: SGDLS, YYNGEE. CDR3: CASSVGSGPNYGYTF. CDR3 DNA sequence: TGTGCCAGCAGCGTAGGGTCAGGACCTAACTATGGCTACACCTTC. Full variable domain (outside the CDR3, taken from reference TRBV9 and TRBJ1-2): DSGVTQTPKHLITATGQRVTLRCSPRSGDLSVYWYQQSLDQGLQFLIQYYNGEERAKGNILERFSAQQFPDLHSELNLSSLELGDSALYFCASSVGSGPNYGYTFGSGTRLTVV.

V is TRBV11-2 and J is TRBJ1-1; 12 bases line up with TRBD1. This CDR3 has 15 amino acids. V lost 1 base to trimming and J lost 7 bases; unmatched junction nucleotides: 4. CDR1 and CDR2 from the germline V gene are SGHAT and FQNNGV. CDR3 DNA sequence: TGTGCCAGCAGCTTAGTGGGACAGGGGGCAGGTGAAGCTTTCTTT. This translates into CASSLVGQGAGEAFF. Variable domain in full (rest from reference TRBV11-2 and TRBJ1-1): EAGVAQSPRYKIIEKRQSVAFWCNPISGHATLYWYQQILGQGPKLLIQFQNNGVVDDSQLPKDRFSAERLKGVDSTLKIQPAKLEDSAVYLCASSLVGQGAGEAFFGQGTRLTVV.

The rearrangement joins TRBV5-6 to TRBJ2-3; 8 bases are a match to TRBD1. With V trimmed by 4 bases and J by 2 bases, 15 bases remained unmatched. This CDR3 is 18 amino acids long. CDR1 is SGHDT, CDR2 YYEEEE, per germline. The CDR3 here is CASSRNLGQVGDTDTQYF. The CDR3 region has the DNA TGTGCCAGCAGCCGCAACTTGGGACAGGTAGGGGACACAGATACGCAGTATTTT.

J is TRBJ2-2 and V is TRBV10-3, with TRBD2 matching 13 bases. CDR1 and CDR2 (germline): ENHRY, SYGVKD. CDR3 length: 18 amino acids. Trimming took 4 bases from V and 2 from J; bases not matched to a gene: 7. The CDR3 reads CAISGPGTSGINTGELFF. The DNA for the CDR3 is TGTGCCATCAGTGGACCTGGGACTAGCGGGATTAACACCGGGGAGCTGTTTTTT.

V and J are TRBV7-2 and TRBJ2-3, with 8 bases aligning to TRBD2. Per germline, CDR1 SGHTA and CDR2 FQGNSA. J gave up 5 bases and V 2 bases, and 6 bases lay outside the gene matches. The CDR3 has 15 amino acids. Here the CDR3 DNA reads TGTGCCAGCAGCTTAAGACAGCGGGAGAGAGATACGCAGTATTTT. Amino acid sequence: CASSLRQRERDTQYF.

The V call is TRBV11-2, the J call TRBJ2-1, with D possibly TRBD1 on 6 matching bases. Germline assignment: CDR1 SGHAT and CDR2 FQNNGV. The CDR3 is 14 amino acids. Trimming stripped 1 base from V and 4 bases from J, with 8 bases between. CDR3 in amino acids: CASSLGTAYNEQFF. The CDR3 DNA follows: TGTGCCAGCAGCTTAGGGACAGCTTACAATGAGCAGTTCTTC.

CDR3 protein: CASSIGTGEGYEQYF. Written as DNA, the CDR3 is TGTGCCAGTAGTATAGGGACAGGGGAAGGCTACGAGCAGTACTTC. The rearrangement joins TRBV19 to TRBJ2-7, with 9 bases lining up with TRBD1. The length of the CDR3 is 15 residues. The trim removed 1 base at V and 3 bases at J, leaving 4 bases unmatched. Germline CDR1 reads LNHDA; CDR2 reads SQIVND (reference sequence).

This chain joins TRBV6-1 and TRBJ2-7; the match to TRBD2 covers 16 bases. J lost 2 bases, V lost 2 bases, and 9 bases had no gene match. This CDR3 spans 19 amino acids. From germline, CDR1 is MNHNS and CDR2 SASEGT. CDR3: CASSERSGTSGRAPYEQYF. DNA of the CDR3: TGTGCCAGCAGTGAACGCTCCGGGACTAGCGGGAGGGCCCCCTACGAGCAGTACTTC.

V gene TRBV2 combines with J gene TRBJ2-3; 10 bases line up with TRBD2. Unmatched junction bases numbered 4, after V lost 4 bases and J lost 0 bases. This CDR3 contains 16 residues. Per the germline V gene, CDR1 is SNHLY and CDR2 is FYNNEI. CDR3 protein: CASSVGLATSTDTQYF. Here the CDR3 DNA reads TGTGCCAGCAGTGTGGGACTAGCGACTAGCACAGATACGCAGTATTTT.

V is TRBV18 and J is TRBJ2-7; D is undetermined. The germline V gene encodes CDR1 KGHSH and CDR2 LQKENI. The V and J ends lost 2 bases and 2 bases respectively, with 7 bases between them. This CDR3 has 13 amino acids. CDR3 bases: TGTGCCAGCTCACCAACGTCGGCCTACGAGCAGTACTTC. It yields the protein CASSPTSAYEQYF.

This rearrangement joins TRBV27 to TRBJ2-1, with D unclear. The CDR3 consists of 12 residues. Trimming pared 3 bases from V and 6 bases from J, leaving 6 bases between. The germline V gene has CDR1 MNHEY and CDR2 SMNVEV (reference sequence). The CDR3 DNA follows: TGTGCCAGCAGTTTTCCGGGCAATGAGCAGTTCTTC. This encodes CASSFPGNEQFF.

This clone was detected only a few times. This same CDR3 is encoded by further DNA sequences in the sample. The chain carries TRBV29-1 and TRBJ1-1; D is undetermined. CDR3 length: 12 amino acids. Trimming stripped 4 bases from V and 1 base from J, with 7 bases between. The germline CDR1 and CDR2 sequences are SQVTM and ANQGSEA. The CDR3 nucleotides are TGCAGCGTTGTAACTGCGAACACTGAAGCTTTCTTT. Amino acid sequence: CSVVTANTEAFF.

This clone was seen only once. The gene calls are TRBV4-1 and TRBJ1-6; a weak D match, TRBD1 (6 bases). Trimming pared 1 base from V and 7 bases from J, leaving 11 bases between. In germline, CDR1 is MGHRA, CDR2 YSYEKL. The CDR3 is made up of 15 amino acids. CDR3 sequence (DNA): TGCGCCAGCAGCCAAGTAGGACAGTGGAATTCACCCCTCCACTTT. This gives the protein CASSQVGQWNSPLHF.

The chain recombines TRBV30 with TRBJ1-2; no clear D gene. The V end was cut by 2 bases, the J end by 7 bases, with 14 bases between. Germline-derived CDR1 and CDR2 are GTSNPN and SVGIG (reference sequence). The CDR3 is made up of 13 amino acids. The CDR3: CAWSWEDRLGYTF. The CDR3 DNA is TGTGCCTGGAGTTGGGAGGATCGCCTTGGCTACACCTTC.

The rearrangement uses TRBV28 and TRBJ2-7, with D perhaps TRBD2 (5 bases). V dropped 4 bases and J dropped 3 bases, with 7 bases sitting between them. There are 12 residues in the CDR3. CDR1 is MDHEN and CDR2 is SYDVKM in the germline V gene. CDR3 coding DNA: TGTGCCAGCAGTTCCGACTACTACGAGCAGTACTTC. As protein: CASSSDYYEQYF.

This sequence joins TRBV4-1 and TRBJ2-3, with 8 positions matching TRBD2. The CDR3 is 16 residues long. The junction had 9 bases not matched to a gene; V was cut back by 3 bases and J by 4 bases. Germline CDR1 is MGHRA and CDR2 is YSYEKL. CDR3 in DNA: TGCGCCAGCAGCCAGGAAGCGGGAGAAATAGCAGATACGCAGTATTTT. It encodes CASSQEAGEIADTQYF.